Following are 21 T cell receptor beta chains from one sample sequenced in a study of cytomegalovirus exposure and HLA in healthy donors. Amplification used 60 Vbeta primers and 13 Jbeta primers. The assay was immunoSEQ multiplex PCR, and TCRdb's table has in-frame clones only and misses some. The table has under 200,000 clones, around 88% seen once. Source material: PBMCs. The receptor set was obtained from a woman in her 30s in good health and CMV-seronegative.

CDR3 nucleotides: TGTGCCACCAGCCTAGGGCGGGACAGGGGTCAAGAGACCCAGTACTTC. Protein sequence: CATSLGRDRGQETQYF. The chain uses TRBV15 and TRBJ2-5, with 10 bases fitting TRBD1. Germline assignment: CDR1 LNHNV and CDR2 YYDKDF (reference sequence). V trimming: 5 bases; J trimming: 2 bases; junction bases outside the gene matches: 8. The CDR3 contains 16 residues.

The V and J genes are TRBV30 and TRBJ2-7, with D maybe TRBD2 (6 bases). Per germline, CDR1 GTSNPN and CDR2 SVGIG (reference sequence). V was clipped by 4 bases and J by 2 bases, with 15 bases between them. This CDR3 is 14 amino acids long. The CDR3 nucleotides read TGTGCCTGGACCGGGACCCGGGGGACCTACGAGCAGTACTTC. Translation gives CAWTGTRGTYEQYF. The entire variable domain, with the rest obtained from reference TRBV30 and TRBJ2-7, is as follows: SQTIHQWPATLVQPVGSPLSLECTVEGTSNPNLYWYRQAAGRGLQLLFYSVGIGQISSEVPQNLSASRPQDRQFILSSKKLLLSDSGFYLCAWTGTRGTYEQYFGPGTRLTVT.

The CDR3 bases are TGTGCCAGCAGCCCGGACAGGGGTCGTCAGCCCCAGCATTTT. Its translation is CASSPDRGRQPQHF. The V gene is TRBV7-2, the J gene TRBJ1-5; 9 bases align to TRBD1. The CDR3 sequence is 14 residues long. Trimming removed 5 bases from V and 6 bases from J; junction bases left unmatched: 5. Germline V gene data show CDR1 as SGHTA and CDR2 as FQGNSA.

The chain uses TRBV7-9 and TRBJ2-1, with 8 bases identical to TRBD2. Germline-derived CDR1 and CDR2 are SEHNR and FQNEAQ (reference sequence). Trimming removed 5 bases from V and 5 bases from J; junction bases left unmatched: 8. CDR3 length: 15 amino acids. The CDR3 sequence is CASSQGLALHNEQFF. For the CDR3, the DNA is TGTGCCAGCAGCCAAGGACTAGCCTTACACAATGAGCAGTTCTTC.

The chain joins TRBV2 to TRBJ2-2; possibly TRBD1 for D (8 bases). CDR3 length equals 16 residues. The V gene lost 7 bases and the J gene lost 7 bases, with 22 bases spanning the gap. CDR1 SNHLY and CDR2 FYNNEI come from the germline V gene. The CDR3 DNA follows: TGTGCCAGCACAGGACAGGGAGGGATAAACGGCGGGGAGCTGTTTTTT. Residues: CASTGQGGINGGELFF.

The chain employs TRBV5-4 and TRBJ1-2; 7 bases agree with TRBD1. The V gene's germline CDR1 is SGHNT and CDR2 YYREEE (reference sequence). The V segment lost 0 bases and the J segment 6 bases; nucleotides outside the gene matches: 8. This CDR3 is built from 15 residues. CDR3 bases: TGTGCCAGCAGCTTGGCCGTCGACAGGGTGGATGGCTACACCTTC. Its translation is CASSLAVDRVDGYTF.

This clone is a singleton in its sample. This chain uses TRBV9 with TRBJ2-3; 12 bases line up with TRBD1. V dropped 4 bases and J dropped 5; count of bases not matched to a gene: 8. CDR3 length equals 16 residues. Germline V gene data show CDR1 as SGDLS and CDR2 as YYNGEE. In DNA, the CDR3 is TGTGCCAGCAGCCCCGGGGGGACAGGGGGCCAAGATACGCAGTATTTT. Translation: CASSPGGTGGQDTQYF.

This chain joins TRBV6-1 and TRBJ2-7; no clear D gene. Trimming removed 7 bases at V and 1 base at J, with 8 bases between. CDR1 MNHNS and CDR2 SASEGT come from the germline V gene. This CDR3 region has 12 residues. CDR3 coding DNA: TGTGCCAGCATGATCGGTTCCTACGAGCAGTACTTC. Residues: CASMIGSYEQYF.

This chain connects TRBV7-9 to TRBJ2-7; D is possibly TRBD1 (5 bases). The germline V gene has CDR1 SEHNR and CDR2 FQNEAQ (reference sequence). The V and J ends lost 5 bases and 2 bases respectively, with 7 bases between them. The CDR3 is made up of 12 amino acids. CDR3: CASSETAYEQYF. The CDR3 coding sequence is TGTGCCAGCAGCGAGACAGCCTACGAGCAGTACTTC. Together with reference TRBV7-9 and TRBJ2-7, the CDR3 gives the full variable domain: DTGVSQNPRHKITKRGQNVTFRCDPISEHNRLYWYRQTLGQGPEFLTYFQNEAQLEKSRLLSDRFSAERPKGSFSTLEIQRTEQGDSAMYLCASSETAYEQYFGPGTRLTVT.

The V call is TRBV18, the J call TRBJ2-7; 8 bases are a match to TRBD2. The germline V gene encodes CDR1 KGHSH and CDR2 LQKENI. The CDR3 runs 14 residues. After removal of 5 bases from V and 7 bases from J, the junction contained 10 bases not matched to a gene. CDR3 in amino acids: CASSNIAGFFEQYF. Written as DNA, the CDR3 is TGTGCCAGCTCAAATATAGCGGGATTTTTTGAGCAGTACTTC.

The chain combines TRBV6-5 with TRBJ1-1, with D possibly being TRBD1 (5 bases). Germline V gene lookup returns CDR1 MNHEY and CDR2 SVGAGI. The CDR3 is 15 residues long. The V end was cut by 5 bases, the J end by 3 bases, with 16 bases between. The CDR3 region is CASSVPWGDDTEAFF. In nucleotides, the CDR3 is TGTGCCAGCAGTGTTCCCTGGGGGGATGACACTGAAGCTTTCTTT.

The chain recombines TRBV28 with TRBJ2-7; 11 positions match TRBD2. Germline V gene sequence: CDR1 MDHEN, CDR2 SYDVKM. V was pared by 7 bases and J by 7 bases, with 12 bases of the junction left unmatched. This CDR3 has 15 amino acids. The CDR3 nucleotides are TGTGCCAGCAACCTCTGGACTAGCGGGCGGAGGGAGCAGTACTTC. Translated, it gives CASNLWTSGRREQYF.

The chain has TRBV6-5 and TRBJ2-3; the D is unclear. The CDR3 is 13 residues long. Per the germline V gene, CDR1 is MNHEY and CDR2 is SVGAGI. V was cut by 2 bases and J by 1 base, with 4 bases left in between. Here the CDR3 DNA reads TGTGCCAGCAGTTACAAGCGCACAGATACGCAGTATTTT. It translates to CASSYKRTDTQYF.

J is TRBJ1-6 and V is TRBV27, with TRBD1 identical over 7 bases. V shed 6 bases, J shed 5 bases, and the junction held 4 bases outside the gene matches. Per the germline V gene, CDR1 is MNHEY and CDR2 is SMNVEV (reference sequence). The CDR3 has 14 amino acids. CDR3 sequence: CASRWDSNNSPLHF. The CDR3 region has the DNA TGTGCCAGCAGGTGGGACAGCAATAATTCACCCCTCCACTTT.

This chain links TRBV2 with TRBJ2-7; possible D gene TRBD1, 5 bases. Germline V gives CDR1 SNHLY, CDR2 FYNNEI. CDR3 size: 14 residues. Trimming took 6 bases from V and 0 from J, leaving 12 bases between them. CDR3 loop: CASRSNRFSYEQYF. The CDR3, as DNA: TGTGCCAGCAGGAGTAACAGGTTCTCCTACGAGCAGTACTTC.

The chain's CDR3 is CASSQDPSGGAADTQYF. Here the CDR3 DNA reads TGCGCCAGCAGCCAAGATCCCAGCGGGGGGGCCGCAGATACGCAGTATTTT. The chain combines TRBV4-3 with TRBJ2-3; 10 bases are shared with TRBD2. Germline loops: CDR1 LGHNA, CDR2 YSLEER. V dropped 0 bases and J dropped 4; count of bases not matched to a gene: 7. The CDR3 length is 17 residues.

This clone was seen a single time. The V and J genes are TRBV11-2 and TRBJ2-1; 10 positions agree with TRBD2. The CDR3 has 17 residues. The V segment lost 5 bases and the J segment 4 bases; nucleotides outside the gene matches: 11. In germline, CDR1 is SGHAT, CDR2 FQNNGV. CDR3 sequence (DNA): TGTGCCAGCAGCCCCATACTGAGGACTAGCGGTTACAATGAGCAGTTCTTC. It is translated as CASSPILRTSGYNEQFF.

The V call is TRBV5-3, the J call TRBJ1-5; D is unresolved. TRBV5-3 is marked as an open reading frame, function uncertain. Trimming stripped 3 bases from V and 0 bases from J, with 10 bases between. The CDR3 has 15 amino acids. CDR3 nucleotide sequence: TGTGCCAGAAGCTCCGAACAGAATAGCAATCAGCCCCAGCATTTT. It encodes CARSSEQNSNQPQHF.

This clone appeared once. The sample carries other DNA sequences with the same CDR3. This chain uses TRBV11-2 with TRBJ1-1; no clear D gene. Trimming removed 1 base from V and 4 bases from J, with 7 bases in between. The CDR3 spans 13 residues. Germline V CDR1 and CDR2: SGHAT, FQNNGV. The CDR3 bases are TGTGCCAGCAGCTTAGGTGTCGGCACTGAAGCTTTCTTT. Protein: CASSLGVGTEAFF.

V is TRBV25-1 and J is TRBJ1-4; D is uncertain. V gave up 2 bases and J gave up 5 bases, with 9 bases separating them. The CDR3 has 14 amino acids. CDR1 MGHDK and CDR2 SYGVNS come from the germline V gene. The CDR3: CASSEVRFNEKLFF. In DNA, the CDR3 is TGTGCCAGCAGTGAAGTGCGGTTCAATGAAAAACTGTTTTTT. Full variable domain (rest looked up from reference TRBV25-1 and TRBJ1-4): EADIYQTPRYLVIGTGKKITLECSQTMGHDKMYWYQQDPGMELHLIHYSYGVNSTEKGDLSSESTVSRIRTEHFPLTLESARPSHTSQYLCASSEVRFNEKLFFGSGTQLSVL.

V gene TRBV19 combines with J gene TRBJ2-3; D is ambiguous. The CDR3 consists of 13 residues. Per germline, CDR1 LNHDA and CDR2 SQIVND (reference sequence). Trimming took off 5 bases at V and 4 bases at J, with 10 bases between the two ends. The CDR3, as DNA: TGTGCCAGTAGTCCGTCTCTGTCAGATACGCAGTATTTT. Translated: CASSPSLSDTQYF.